This note documents a single T cell receptor (beta chain) sequence. TCRdb's copy holds only in-frame clones and misses some; the assay was immunoSEQ multiplex PCR. This sample has about 63,000 clones, with around 81% found just once. This entry belongs to a study of PD-L1 blockade in urothelial cancer. Study context: Anywhere from 0 to 3 prior chemotherapy regimens had been received by patients. The median T cell count in blood samples was more than 110,000.

V shed 3 bases and J shed 2 bases, with 12 bases lying between them. The germline gives CDR1 SGHNT, CDR2 YENEEA. This CDR3 contains 15 residues. The time point here: pretreatment peripheral blood. Locally advanced or metastatic urothelial carcinoma affected the patients. The V gene is TRBV11-3, the J gene TRBJ2-3; D unclear. The source of this sequence is a man in his 70s with urothelial cancer. The sample consisted of PBMCs, taken around atezolizumab (anti-PD-L1) treatment. The CDR3: CASSFSRGLTDTQYF. The CDR3 DNA sequence: TGTGCCAGCAGCTTTTCCCGCGGCCTCACAGATACGCAGTATTTT.